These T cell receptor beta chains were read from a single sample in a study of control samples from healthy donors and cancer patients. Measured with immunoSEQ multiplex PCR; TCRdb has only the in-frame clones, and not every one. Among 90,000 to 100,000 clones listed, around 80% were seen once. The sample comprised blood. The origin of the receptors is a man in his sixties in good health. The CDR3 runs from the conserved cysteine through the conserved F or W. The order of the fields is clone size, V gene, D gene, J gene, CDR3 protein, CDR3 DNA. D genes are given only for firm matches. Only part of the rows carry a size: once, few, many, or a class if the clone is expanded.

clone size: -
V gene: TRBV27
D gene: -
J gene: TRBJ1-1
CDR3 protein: CASSLQGETEAFF
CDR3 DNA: TGTGCCAGCAGTTTGCAGGGAGAAACTGAAGCTTTCTTT

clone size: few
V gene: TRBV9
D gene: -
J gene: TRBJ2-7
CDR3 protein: CASSVDLQDEQYF
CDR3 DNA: TGTGCCAGCAGCGTAGATTTACAGGACGAGCAGTACTTC

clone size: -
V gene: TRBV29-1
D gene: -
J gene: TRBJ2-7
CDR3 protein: CSVEDTSESYEQYF
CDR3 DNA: TGCAGCGTTGAAGATACCTCGGAGTCCTACGAGCAGTACTTC

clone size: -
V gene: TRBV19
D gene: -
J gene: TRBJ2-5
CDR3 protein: CASSMGYQETQYF
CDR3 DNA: TGTGCCAGTAGTATGGGGTACCAAGAGACCCAGTACTTC

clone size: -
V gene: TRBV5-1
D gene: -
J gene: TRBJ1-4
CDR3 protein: CASSLEGRGTNEKLFF
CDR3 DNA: TGCGCCAGCAGCTTGGAGGGCAGGGGAACTAATGAAAAACTGTTTTTT

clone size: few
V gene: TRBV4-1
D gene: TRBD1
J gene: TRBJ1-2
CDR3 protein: CASSLDASGGALNGYTF
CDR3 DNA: TGCGCCAGCAGCCTAGACGCCTCAGGGGGCGCGTTGAATGGCTACACCTTC

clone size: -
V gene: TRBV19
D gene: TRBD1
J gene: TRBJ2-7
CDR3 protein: CASSGMDRSYEQYF
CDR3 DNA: TGTGCCAGTAGTGGAATGGACAGGTCCTACGAGCAGTACTTC

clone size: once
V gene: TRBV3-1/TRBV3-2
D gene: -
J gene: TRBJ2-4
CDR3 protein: CASSQVFSGEDRAKNIQYF
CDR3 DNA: TGTGCCAGCAGCCAAGTCTTTTCGGGGGAGGATCGAGCCAAAAACATTCAGTACTTC

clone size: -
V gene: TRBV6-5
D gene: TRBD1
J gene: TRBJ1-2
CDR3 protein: CASSRTGVTGYTF
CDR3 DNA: TGTGCCAGCAGTCGGACAGGGGTTACAGGCTACACCTTC

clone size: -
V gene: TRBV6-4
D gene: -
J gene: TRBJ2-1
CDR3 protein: CASSGLGGDYNEQFF
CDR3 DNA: TGTGCCAGCAGTGGTCTGGGCGGGGACTACAATGAGCAGTTCTTC

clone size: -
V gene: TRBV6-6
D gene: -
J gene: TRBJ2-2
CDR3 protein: CASSYRGTGELFF
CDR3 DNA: TGTGCCAGCAGTTACAGGGGGACCGGGGAGCTGTTTTTT

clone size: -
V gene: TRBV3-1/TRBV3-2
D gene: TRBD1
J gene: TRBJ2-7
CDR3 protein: CASSQAAGGALGYEQYF
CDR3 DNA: TGTGCCAGCAGCCAAGCGGCAGGGGGCGCCTTAGGCTACGAGCAGTACTTC

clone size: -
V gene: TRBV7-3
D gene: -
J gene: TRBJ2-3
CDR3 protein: CASSRDTTDTQYF
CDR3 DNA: TGTGCCAGCAGTCGGGACACCACAGATACGCAGTATTTT

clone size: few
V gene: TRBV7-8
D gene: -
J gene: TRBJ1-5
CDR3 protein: CASSLDGDAGPQHF
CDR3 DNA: TGTGCCAGCAGCTTAGACGGGGACGCGGGGCCCCAGCATTTT

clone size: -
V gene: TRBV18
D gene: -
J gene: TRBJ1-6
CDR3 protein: CASSPQEGGYNSPLHF
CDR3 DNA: TGTGCCAGCTCACCACAGGAAGGGGGTTATAATTCACCCCTCCACTTT

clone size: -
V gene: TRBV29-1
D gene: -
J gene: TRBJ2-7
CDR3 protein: CSVEGGGIREQYF
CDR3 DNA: TGCAGCGTCGAGGGTGGAGGGATTAGGGAGCAGTACTTC

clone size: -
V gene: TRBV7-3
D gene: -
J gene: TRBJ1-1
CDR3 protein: CASSLTPRADPLNTEAFF
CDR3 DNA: TGTGCCAGCAGCTTAACCCCCCGGGCAGACCCTTTGAACACTGAAGCTTTCTTT

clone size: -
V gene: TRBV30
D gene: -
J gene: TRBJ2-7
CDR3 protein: CAWSYHLGDNPYEQYF
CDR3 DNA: TGTGCCTGGAGCTATCACCTAGGGGACAACCCCTACGAGCAGTACTTC

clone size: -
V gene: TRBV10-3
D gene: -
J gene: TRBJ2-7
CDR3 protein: CAISDPFRGYEQYF
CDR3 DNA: TGTGCCATCAGTGATCCCTTCAGGGGCTACGAGCAGTACTTC

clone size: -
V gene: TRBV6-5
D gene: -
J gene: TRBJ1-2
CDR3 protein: CASSYGAAPNYGYTF
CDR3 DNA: TGTGCCAGCAGTTACGGGGCAGCTCCTAACTATGGCTACACCTTC

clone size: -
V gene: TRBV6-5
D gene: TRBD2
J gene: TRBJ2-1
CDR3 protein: CASSYRLAGYNEQFF
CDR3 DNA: TGTGCCAGCAGTTACAGACTAGCGGGGTACAATGAGCAGTTCTTC

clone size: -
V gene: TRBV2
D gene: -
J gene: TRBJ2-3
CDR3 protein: CASSVFDVADTQYF
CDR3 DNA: TGTGCCAGCAGTGTTTTTGACGTCGCAGATACGCAGTATTTT

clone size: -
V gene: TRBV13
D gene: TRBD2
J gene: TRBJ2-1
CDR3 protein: CASSRGLAGTTLYNEQFF
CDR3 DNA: TGTGCCAGCAGCCGGGGACTAGCGGGAACTACTTTATACAATGAGCAGTTCTTC

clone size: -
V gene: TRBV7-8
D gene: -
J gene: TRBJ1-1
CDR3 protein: CASRTGHADTEAFF
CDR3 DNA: TGTGCCAGCAGAACAGGGCACGCGGACACTGAAGCTTTCTTT

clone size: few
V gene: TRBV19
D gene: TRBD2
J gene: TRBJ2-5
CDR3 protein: CASSNPGGGPGETQYF
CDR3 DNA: TGTGCCAGTAGTAATCCCGGGGGGGGCCCGGGCGAGACCCAGTACTTC

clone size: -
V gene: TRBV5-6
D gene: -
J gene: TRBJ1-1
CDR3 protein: CASTGRWHLNTEAFF
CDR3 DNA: TGTGCCAGCACGGGAAGGTGGCACTTAAACACTGAAGCTTTCTTT

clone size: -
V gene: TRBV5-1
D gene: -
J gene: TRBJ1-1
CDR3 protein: CASSLFNTEAFF
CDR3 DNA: TGCGCCAGCAGCTTGTTCAACACTGAAGCTTTCTTT

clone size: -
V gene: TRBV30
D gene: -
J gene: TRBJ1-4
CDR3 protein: CAWSAGQDEKLFF
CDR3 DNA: TGTGCCTGGAGTGCCGGTCAGGATGAAAAACTGTTTTTT

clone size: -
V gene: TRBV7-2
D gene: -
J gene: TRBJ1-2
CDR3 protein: CASAQGASGVYGYTF
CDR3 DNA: TGTGCCAGTGCCCAGGGCGCGTCGGGGGTCTATGGCTACACCTTC

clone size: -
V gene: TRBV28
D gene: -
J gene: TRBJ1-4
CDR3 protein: CASSFWGEKLFF
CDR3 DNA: TGTGCCAGCAGTTTCTGGGGGGAAAAACTGTTTTTT

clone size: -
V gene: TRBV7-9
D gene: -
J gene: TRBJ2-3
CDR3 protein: CASSWDPTDTQYF
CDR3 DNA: TGTGCCAGCAGCTGGGACCCGACAGATACGCAGTATTTT

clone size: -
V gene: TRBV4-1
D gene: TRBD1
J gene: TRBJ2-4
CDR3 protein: CASSRQGAPLTAKNIQYF
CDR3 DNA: TGCGCCAGCAGCCGACAGGGGGCCCCCTTAACGGCCAAAAACATTCAGTACTTC

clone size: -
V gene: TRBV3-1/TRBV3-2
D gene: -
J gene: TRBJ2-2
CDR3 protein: CASSQGVNTGELFF
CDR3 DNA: TGTGCCAGCAGCCAAGGAGTGAACACCGGGGAGCTGTTTTTT

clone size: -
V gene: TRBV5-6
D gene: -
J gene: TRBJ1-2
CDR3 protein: CASSQGYLVGYTF
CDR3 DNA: TGTGCCAGCAGCCAGGGGTATCTCGTGGGCTACACCTTC

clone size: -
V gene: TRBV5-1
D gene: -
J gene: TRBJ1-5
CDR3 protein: CASRGAVDQPQHF
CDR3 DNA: TGCGCCAGCAGAGGGGCAGTCGATCAGCCCCAGCATTTT

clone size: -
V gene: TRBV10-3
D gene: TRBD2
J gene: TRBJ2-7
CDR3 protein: CAIRASGSAGEQYF
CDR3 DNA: TGTGCCATCCGCGCTAGCGGGAGCGCGGGGGAGCAGTACTTC

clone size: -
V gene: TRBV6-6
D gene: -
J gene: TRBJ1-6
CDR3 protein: CASSYSPGGNSPLHF
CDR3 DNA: TGTGCCAGCAGTTACTCCCCGGGAGGGAATTCACCCCTCCACTTT

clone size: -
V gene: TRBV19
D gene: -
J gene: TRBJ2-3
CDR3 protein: CASRPDWTDTQYF
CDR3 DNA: TGTGCCAGTAGACCGGACTGGACAGATACGCAGTATTTT

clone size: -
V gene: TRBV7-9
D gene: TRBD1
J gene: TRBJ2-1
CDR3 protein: CASSSPGQANNEQFF
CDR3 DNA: TGTGCCAGCAGCTCCCCGGGACAGGCCAACAATGAGCAGTTCTTC